Described below is a single T cell receptor beta chain sequence and its context. The target antigen is unknown. Germline V gene lookup returns CDR1 SGHTA and CDR2 FQGNSA. The J segment lost 3 bases and the V segment lost 4 bases, leaving 5 bases of the junction unmatched. This CDR3 spans 17 amino acids. Donors were nominally healthy when sampled, though unrecorded immune exposures were likely. This sample stems from a study of cytomegalovirus exposure and HLA in healthy donors. Study outcomes and limitations: Accurate HLA-A and HLA-B prediction from TCR beta sequences was reported for most subjects.

The PCR had 60 Vbeta and 13 Jbeta primers. In the study's own analysis: A later analysis tallied 65 million to 85 million unique TCR beta chains, approximately 10 million of them shared. The repertoire was sequenced with immunoSEQ multiplex PCR; TCRdb's copy has only in-frame clones and lacks some. That table gives V, J and clone size, and the DNA gave D and trimming. The sample lists tens of thousands of clones, more than 65% occurring once. Material: PBMCs. The receptor was isolated from a man aged 50-60 years in good health and CMV-seronegative. The chain carries TRBV7-2 and TRBJ2-3; 15 bases fit TRBD2. CDR3 sequence: CASSSGLAGGPTDTQYF. CDR3 nucleotides: TGTGCCAGCAGCTCTGGACTAGCGGGGGGGCCGACAGATACGCAGTATTTT. The variable domain in full, with the rest retrieved from reference TRBV7-2 and TRBJ2-3, is GAGVSQSPSNKVTEKGKDVELRCDPISGHTALYWYRQSLGQGLEFLIYFQGNSAPDKSGLPSDRFSAERTGGSVSTLTIQRTQQEDSAVYLCASSSGLAGGPTDTQYFGPGTRLTVL.